The 16 T cell receptor beta chains below were found in one sample sequenced in a study of blood T cell repertoires in COVID-19. Sequencing used immunoSEQ multiplex PCR; TCRdb keeps in-frame clones, though not all of them. The sample consists of hundreds of thousands of clones, almost 85% of them appearing once. Sequencing used peripheral blood. The source of these receptors is a man aged 50-60 years with active or convalescent COVID-19.

This clone occurred once. The rearrangement links TRBV4-3 to TRBJ2-7, with TRBD1 matching over 7 bases. The CDR3 length is 15 residues. The J segment lost 2 bases and the V segment lost 1 base, leaving 5 bases of the junction unmatched. The germline V gene encodes CDR1 LGHNA and CDR2 YSLEER. The chain's CDR3 is CASSQGTGKPYEQYF. Written as DNA, the CDR3 is TGCGCCAGCAGCCAAGGGACAGGTAAACCCTACGAGCAGTACTTC.

The V and J genes are TRBV28 and TRBJ2-7; D gene uncertain. This CDR3 is built from 14 residues. Trimming pared 6 bases from V and 7 bases from J, leaving 19 bases between. The V gene's germline CDR1 is MDHEN and CDR2 SYDVKM. The CDR3 sequence is CASSDWSYLTEQYF. CDR3 DNA sequence: TGTGCCAGCAGCGACTGGTCCTACCTTACTGAGCAGTACTTC.

The gene calls are TRBV29-1 and TRBJ1-2; D is unresolved. The CDR3 length is 12 residues. Trimming took 1 base from V and 4 from J, leaving 7 bases between them. CDR1 is SQVTM, CDR2 ANQGSEA, per germline. CDR3 nucleotide sequence: TGCAGCGTTGAAGTTGGCCCCTATGGCTACACCTTC. It codes for CSVEVGPYGYTF. The whole variable domain, filled in from reference TRBV29-1 and TRBJ1-2, reads SAVISQKPSRDICQRGTSLTIQCQVDSQVTMMFWYRQQPGQSLTLIATANQGSEATYESGFVIDKFPISRPNLTFSTLTVSNMSPEDSSIYLCSVEVGPYGYTFGSGTRLTVV.

This clone was seen once. V is TRBV5-4 and J is TRBJ1-2; D possibly corresponds to TRBD1 (6 bases). Germline lookup yields CDR1 SGHNT and CDR2 YYREEE (reference sequence). This CDR3 spans 15 amino acids. The V end was cut by 4 bases, the J end by 4 bases, with 17 bases between. As DNA, the CDR3 is TGTGCCAGCAGCCCAGACGGGGGGGGCTCCTATGGCTACACCTTC. It yields the protein CASSPDGGGSYGYTF.

The rearrangement joins TRBV3-1 (or the pseudogene TRBV3-2) to TRBJ1-2; D unclear. V dropped 6 bases and J dropped 2 bases, with 7 bases sitting between them. This CDR3 comprises 12 residues. In germline, CDR1 is LGHDT, CDR2 YNNKEL (reference sequence). The CDR3 DNA reads as TGTGCCAGCAGTGCGGGGAACTATGGCTACACCTTC. This sequence encodes CASSAGNYGYTF.

This chain joins TRBV12-5 and TRBJ2-7; the match to TRBD2 covers 9 bases. This CDR3 comprises 13 residues. Germline assignment: CDR1 LGHNT and CDR2 FRNRAP. The ends lost 8 bases at V and 2 bases at J; junction bases unmatched: 4. The CDR3 sequence is CASLLAGTYEQYF. Written as DNA, the CDR3 is TGTGCTAGTCTACTAGCGGGTACCTACGAGCAGTACTTC.

This chain connects TRBV6-5 to TRBJ2-6; 7 positions match TRBD2. The germline gives CDR1 MNHEY, CDR2 SVGAGI. The trim removed 3 bases at V and 2 bases at J, leaving 4 bases unmatched. This CDR3 is 16 amino acids long. The chain's CDR3 is CASSYWAGAGANVLTF. CDR3 coding DNA: TGTGCCAGCAGTTATTGGGCGGGGGCTGGGGCCAACGTCCTGACTTTC.

The table lists this clone with a count of one. The V call is TRBV7-8, the J call TRBJ2-1; tentatively, D is TRBD1 (6 bases). CDR1 SGHVS and CDR2 FQNEAQ come from the germline V gene. The V end was cut by 2 bases, the J end by 6 bases, with 14 bases between. CDR3 size: 15 residues. The DNA for the CDR3 is TGTGCCAGCAGCTTACTAACAGGGCCGCTCAATGAGCAGTTCTTC. Its protein product is CASSLLTGPLNEQFF.

The chain uses TRBV28 and TRBJ1-1, with TRBD1 identical over 9 bases. CDR1 is MDHEN, CDR2 SYDVKM, per germline. The length of the CDR3 is 15 residues. V shed 6 bases and J 4 bases; nucleotides not matched to a gene: 9. The CDR3 DNA follows: TGTGCCAGCAGATCTACCGGGACAGGGATCACTGAAGCTTTCTTT. This codes for CASRSTGTGITEAFF.

The chain employs TRBV5-1 and TRBJ2-7, with a possible D match to TRBD1 (6 bases). The germline CDR1 and CDR2 sequences are SGHRS and YFSETQ. The CDR3 covers 14 residues. V was cut by 4 bases and J by 0 bases, with 11 bases left in between. CDR3 amino acids: CASSPGHSSYEQYF. Written as DNA, the CDR3 is TGCGCCAGCAGCCCGGGACACAGCTCCTACGAGCAGTACTTC.

The J gene is TRBJ2-2, the V gene TRBV6-5; D is unresolved. Trimming left V 4 bases short and J 1 base short, with 10 bases between. Germline CDR1 MNHEY, CDR2 SVGAGI. The CDR3 length is 15 residues. The CDR3 reads CASSSRRLNTGELFF. CDR3 coding DNA: TGTGCCAGCAGTTCTAGGCGGCTGAACACCGGGGAGCTGTTTTTT.

The chain has TRBV3-1 (or the pseudogene TRBV3-2) and TRBJ2-7; perhaps TRBD2 as D (6 bases). This CDR3 contains 16 residues. With 1 base removed from V and 0 bases from J, the gap between germline ends came to 13 bases. From germline, CDR1 is LGHDT and CDR2 YNNKEL (reference sequence). CDR3 sequence: CASSQADGSSSYEQYF. The DNA for the CDR3 is TGTGCCAGCAGCCAAGCGGACGGGAGTAGCTCCTACGAGCAGTACTTC.

The chain has TRBV28 and TRBJ1-3; 9 bases match TRBD1. Germline CDR1 and CDR2: MDHEN and SYDVKM. The CDR3 has 15 amino acids. V trimming: 7 bases; J trimming: 5 bases; junction bases outside the gene matches: 9. DNA for the CDR3: TGTGCCAGCAACCCTCGGGACAGGGAAAGAAACACCATATATTTT. Its protein is CASNPRDRERNTIYF.

This chain joins TRBV5-5 and TRBJ2-7; 13 bases match TRBD2. The germline gives CDR1 SGHKS, CDR2 YYEKEE (reference sequence). This CDR3 is 15 amino acids long. V shed 4 bases, J shed 3 bases, and the junction held 4 bases outside the gene matches. Here the CDR3 DNA reads TGTGCCAGCAGCGAGACTAGCGGGAGGCTCTACGAGCAGTACTTC. It translates to CASSETSGRLYEQYF.

V and J are TRBV9 and TRBJ2-7; the match to TRBD2 covers 15 bases. Germline-derived CDR1 and CDR2 are SGDLS and YYNGEE. Losses at the gene ends were 4 bases for V and 3 bases for J; bases not matched to a gene: 5. This CDR3 is 16 amino acids long. Here the CDR3 reads CASSMGTSGRLYEQYF. The DNA for the CDR3 is TGTGCCAGCAGCATGGGGACTAGCGGGAGGCTCTACGAGCAGTACTTC.

The rearrangement joins TRBV6-1 to TRBJ1-1; D is perhaps TRBD1 (6 bases). From germline, CDR1 is MNHNS and CDR2 SASEGT. CDR3 length: 14 residues. V was trimmed by 1 base and J by 11 bases, leaving 17 bases between them. CDR3 sequence reads: CASSEGQGPSCAFF. In DNA form, the CDR3 reads TGTGCCAGCAGTGAAGGGCAGGGGCCATCCTGCGCTTTCTTT.